The rows below give T cell receptor beta chains drawn from one sample of a study of vaccination effects on CD4 cells after COVID-19. Here immunoSEQ multiplex PCR was the method, and the copy in TCRdb shows in-frame clones only, minus some. Among 20,000 to 25,000 clones listed, approximately 70% were seen once. No cognate antigen is known for these TCRs. Material: CD4+ T cells from PBMCs cultured with HCoV-NL63 spike peptides, obtained before COVID-19 vaccination. These receptors were collected from a human donor who received a COVID-19 vaccine. Each CDR3 is given with its conserved first and last residue. The D gene is left open where the match is weak. Expanded clones get a size class; other rows say once, few or many, or leave the size out.

j_call: TRBJ2-7
v_call: TRBV9
d_call: NA
clone_size: NA
cdr3_aa: CASSVDSTGEQYF
cdr3_nt: TGTGCCAGCAGCGTAGATTCAACCGGGGAGCAGTACTTC

j_call: TRBJ2-1
v_call: TRBV5-1
d_call: TRBD2
clone_size: NA
cdr3_aa: CASSPGTSGMREQFF
cdr3_nt: TGCGCCAGCAGCCCCGGGACTAGTGGTATGCGGGAGCAGTTCTTC

j_call: TRBJ2-6
v_call: TRBV4-1
d_call: NA
clone_size: NA
cdr3_aa: CASSVQGSGANVLTF
cdr3_nt: TGCGCCAGCAGCGTGCAGGGCTCTGGGGCCAACGTCCTGACTTTC

j_call: TRBJ2-7
v_call: TRBV19
d_call: TRBD1
clone_size: NA
cdr3_aa: CASSIGTGDYEQYF
cdr3_nt: TGTGCCAGTAGTATCGGGACAGGGGATTACGAGCAGTACTTC

j_call: TRBJ2-7
v_call: TRBV18
d_call: TRBD1
clone_size: NA
cdr3_aa: CASSPSQGADYEQYF
cdr3_nt: TGTGCCAGCTCACCTTCCCAGGGGGCGGACTACGAGCAGTACTTC

j_call: TRBJ1-2
v_call: TRBV13
d_call: TRBD1
clone_size: NA
cdr3_aa: CASSNPLRTGKSYGYTF
cdr3_nt: TGTGCCAGCAGCAATCCCCTAAGGACAGGGAAGAGCTATGGCTACACCTTC

j_call: TRBJ1-3
v_call: TRBV6-5
d_call: NA
clone_size: NA
cdr3_aa: CATKNGNTIYF
cdr3_nt: TGTGCCACCAAGAATGGAAACACCATATATTTT

j_call: TRBJ1-1
v_call: TRBV27
d_call: NA
clone_size: NA
cdr3_aa: CASSFLSRGNTEAFF
cdr3_nt: TGTGCCAGCAGTTTTCTATCAAGGGGGAACACTGAAGCTTTCTTT

j_call: TRBJ1-1
v_call: TRBV30
d_call: NA
clone_size: NA
cdr3_aa: CAWIRAMTEAFF
cdr3_nt: TGTGCCTGGATACGGGCCATGACTGAAGCTTTCTTT

j_call: TRBJ2-7
v_call: TRBV6-1
d_call: NA
clone_size: medium-sized
cdr3_aa: CASREGGVNYEQYF
cdr3_nt: TGTGCCAGCCGTGAAGGGGGGGTGAACTACGAGCAGTACTTC

j_call: TRBJ1-2
v_call: TRBV5-6
d_call: NA
clone_size: NA
cdr3_aa: CASSSEVGYTF
cdr3_nt: TGTGCCAGCAGCTCGGAAGTAGGCTACACCTTC

j_call: TRBJ2-5
v_call: TRBV11-3
d_call: NA
clone_size: NA
cdr3_aa: CASSLAFGPGAGETQYF
cdr3_nt: TGTGCCAGCAGCTTAGCCTTCGGACCGGGGGCGGGTGAGACCCAGTACTTC

j_call: TRBJ1-4
v_call: TRBV19
d_call: NA
clone_size: NA
cdr3_aa: CARNRDGEESLFF
cdr3_nt: TGTGCCAGAAACCGGGACGGGGAGGAAAGCCTGTTTTTT

j_call: TRBJ1-2
v_call: TRBV6-5
d_call: NA
clone_size: NA
cdr3_aa: CASSRRAGLTGYTF
cdr3_nt: TGTGCCAGCAGCCGACGGGCCGGTCTGACTGGCTACACCTTC

j_call: TRBJ2-3
v_call: TRBV5-8
d_call: NA
clone_size: NA
cdr3_aa: CASSFGGGVTDTQYF
cdr3_nt: TGTGCCAGCAGCTTTGGGGGGGGCGTCACAGATACGCAGTATTTT

j_call: TRBJ2-3
v_call: TRBV7-8
d_call: NA
clone_size: NA
cdr3_aa: CASSLASGIKDTQYF
cdr3_nt: TGTGCCAGCAGCTTAGCGTCAGGAATTAAAGATACGCAGTATTTT

j_call: TRBJ1-3
v_call: TRBV20-1
d_call: NA
clone_size: few
cdr3_aa: CSASSLKEKRPGNTIYF
cdr3_nt: TGCAGTGCTAGTAGTTTAAAGGAGAAAAGGCCTGGAAACACCATATATTTT

j_call: TRBJ2-7
v_call: TRBV6-5
d_call: TRBD1
clone_size: NA
cdr3_aa: CAIQPRGNEQYF
cdr3_nt: TGTGCCATCCAGCCCAGGGGGAACGAGCAGTACTTC

j_call: TRBJ1-2
v_call: TRBV19
d_call: NA
clone_size: NA
cdr3_aa: CASSFTGTANYGYTF
cdr3_nt: TGTGCCAGTAGCTTCACCGGGACGGCTAACTATGGCTACACCTTC

j_call: TRBJ1-5
v_call: TRBV2
d_call: NA
clone_size: NA
cdr3_aa: CASSGGQINQPQHF
cdr3_nt: TGTGCCAGCAGTGGAGGACAGATCAATCAGCCCCAGCATTTT

j_call: TRBJ1-2
v_call: TRBV2
d_call: NA
clone_size: NA
cdr3_aa: CASSSDRPYGYTF
cdr3_nt: TGTGCCAGCAGTTCGGACAGACCCTATGGCTACACCTTC

j_call: TRBJ1-1
v_call: TRBV29-1
d_call: NA
clone_size: NA
cdr3_aa: CSVVTGANTEAFF
cdr3_nt: TGCAGCGTTGTTACGGGTGCCAACACTGAAGCTTTCTTT